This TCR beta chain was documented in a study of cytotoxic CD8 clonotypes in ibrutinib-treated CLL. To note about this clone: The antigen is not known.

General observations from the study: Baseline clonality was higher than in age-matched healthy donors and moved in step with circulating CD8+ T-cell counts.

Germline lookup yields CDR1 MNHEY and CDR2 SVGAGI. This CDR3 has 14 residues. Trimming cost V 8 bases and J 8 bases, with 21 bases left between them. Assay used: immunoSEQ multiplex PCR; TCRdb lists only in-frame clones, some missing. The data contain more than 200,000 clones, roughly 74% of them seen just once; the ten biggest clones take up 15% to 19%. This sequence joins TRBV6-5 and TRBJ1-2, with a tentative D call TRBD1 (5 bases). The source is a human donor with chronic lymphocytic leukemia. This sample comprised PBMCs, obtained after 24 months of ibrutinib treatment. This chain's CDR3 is CASCTRQTRGGYTF. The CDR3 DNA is TGTGCCAGCTGTACCCGACAGACAAGAGGGGGCTACACCTTC.